The text below deals with one T cell receptor beta chain. As yet, its antigen is unknown. The entry originates in a study of T cell repertoires in cytomegalovirus infection. Study-level information: The study used recently identified HLA-C-restricted and well-studied HLA-B-restricted CMV epitopes. Public signatures in TCR beta pointed to CMV infection and matching HLA type. Study observations and caveats: Clonotype analysis showed dominance of the ex vivo response by HLA-C-restricted CMV-specific TCR beta clonotypes. Cumulated frequencies of public TCR beta families served to identify carriers of CMV plus the relevant HLA.

CDR3 size: 14 residues. Per germline, CDR1 LGHNT and CDR2 FRNRAP. The V end lost 7 bases, the J end lost 2 bases, and 13 bases lay between the germline ends. TCRdb used MiXCR to reprocess the reads, holding one entry per CDR3 protein. The sample has approximately 730,000 distinct CDR3 sequences, around 31% seen once. The receptor was derived from a human donor in good health (CMV status not recorded). Some clones in this sample may be carry-over from other donors' samples. The rearrangement joins TRBV12-5 to TRBJ2-3, with D uncertain. The sequencing used cultured PBMCs, collected from culture after CMV antigen stimulation. The CDR3 spells CASAPRQITDTQYF. CDR3 nucleotide sequence: TGTGCTAGTGCGCCCCGCCAGATCACAGATACGCAGTATTTT.